This is a list of T cell receptor beta chains from one sample in a study of blood T cells in healthy people across ages. TCRdb redid the calling of the 5' RACE reads with MiXCR, one entry per CDR3 protein. The sample carries 450,000 to 600,000 distinct CDR3 sequences, roughly a quarter recorded once. The sample was also reused in another study, on T cells of mothers and their children.

The specimen was blood. These receptors were obtained from a boy younger than 10 in good health. Both conserved end residues are part of each CDR3. Fields, in order: V gene, J gene, clone size, D gene, CDR3 DNA, CDR3 protein. D genes are given only for firm matches. The size field is filled for only some rows; it gives once, few, many or a size class.

TRBV3-1,TRBJ1-1,few,-,TGTGCCAGCAGCCAAGATCCGGACAGAAGGACTGAAGCTTTCTTT,CASSQDPDRRTEAFF
TRBV5-1,TRBJ2-7,-,-,TGCGCCAGCAGCTCTGACAGGAGCACCGCCTACGAGCAGTACTTC,CASSSDRSTAYEQYF
TRBV4-1,TRBJ2-1,-,TRBD2,TGCGCCAGCAGCCAGCTGGCGGGAGGGCCGTATGAGCAGTTCTTC,CASSQLAGGPYEQFF
TRBV12-3/TRBV12-4,TRBJ1-5,once,TRBD1,TGTGCCAGCAGTAAGGACAGGGGAGATCAGCCCCAGCATTTT,CASSKDRGDQPQHF
TRBV2,TRBJ2-7,-,TRBD1,TGTGCCAGCAGTGGGGGACAGGGGGTTCGCGAGCAGTACTTC,CASSGGQGVREQYF
TRBV6-1,TRBJ2-3,-,-,TGTGCCAACTCTCCGGGACGTCCGGGCCCAGATACGCAGTATTTT,CANSPGRPGPDTQYF
TRBV15,TRBJ1-2,few,-,TGTGCCACCAGTATCGGGGGTTTCCCGTATGGCTACACCTTC,CATSIGGFPYGYTF
TRBV6-5,TRBJ2-3,-,TRBD1,TGTGCCAGCAGTTACGGACCGACAGGGGGCCAGCAGGCAGATACGCAGTATTTT,CASSYGPTGGQQADTQYF
TRBV7-2,TRBJ2-5,-,-,TGTGCCAGCAGCTTAGAGGGTATAATCGGGTGGAGCGCCGAGACCCAGTACTTC,CASSLEGIIGWSAETQYF
TRBV4-3,TRBJ2-5,-,TRBD2,TGCGCCAGCAGCCAAGAGGGCGGGAGGGCAGAGACCCAGTACTTC,CASSQEGGRAETQYF
TRBV20-1,TRBJ2-3,few,TRBD2,TGCAGTGCTACGACACGGGGAGGGGATACGCAGTATTTT,CSATTRGGDTQYF
TRBV18,TRBJ2-5,-,TRBD2,TGTGCCAGCTCAGAACGGGAGGGCGAAGAGACCCAGTACTTC,CASSEREGEETQYF
TRBV7-6,TRBJ2-5,-,TRBD2,TGTGCCAGCAGCTTACATCGGGACAGCTCGGGACTAGCGGGGATTAGGGAGACCCAGTACTTC,CASSLHRDSSGLAGIRETQYF
TRBV10-3,TRBJ2-5,few,TRBD2,TGTGCCATCAGTGAACCGGCGGGGGGACAAGAGACCCAGTACTTC,CAISEPAGGQETQYF
TRBV10-3,TRBJ2-5,-,-,TGTGCCATCAGGGTCGGGGGCGGGGAGACCCAGTACTTC,CAIRVGGGETQYF
TRBV30,TRBJ1-2,few,-,TGTGCCTGGGGGGAAAACTATGGCTACACCTTC,CAWGENYGYTF
TRBV10-3,TRBJ2-5,-,TRBD1,TGTGCCATCAGCCACACGGGACAGGGTACAGAGACCCAGTACTTC,CAISHTGQGTETQYF
TRBV20-1,TRBJ2-3,-,-,TGCAGTGCTAGAGGTGGGGGAGTTGGCACAGATACGCAGTATTTT,CSARGGGVGTDTQYF
TRBV7-9,TRBJ1-1,-,-,TGTGCCAGCGGTAGGATAAGGACTGAAGCTTTCTTT,CASGRIRTEAFF
TRBV20-1,TRBJ2-6,few,-,TGCAGTGCTCCAGCGTGGGGGAGAGGGGCCAACGTCCTGACTTTC,CSAPAWGRGANVLTF
TRBV10-3,TRBJ2-3,-,TRBD2,TGTGCCATCAGCGAGAGCGGGAGTGGGGATACGCAGTATTTT,CAISESGSGDTQYF
TRBV4-1,TRBJ2-7,few,TRBD2,TGCGCCAGCAGCCAAGATCGGCTAGCGGGAGGGTACGAGCAGTACTTC,CASSQDRLAGGYEQYF
TRBV2,TRBJ2-1,-,TRBD2,TGTGCCAGCAGCGAAACGGGACTAGCGGGAGGGCTGAACAATGAGCAGTTCTTC,CASSETGLAGGLNNEQFF
TRBV7-2,TRBJ1-2,-,-,TGTGCCAGCAGCTTAGTGGCAGGGCGAAACGGCTACACCTTC,CASSLVAGRNGYTF
TRBV29-1,TRBJ2-1,-,TRBD2,TGCAGCGTTGAAGGACTAGCGGATGAGCAGTTCTTC,CSVEGLADEQFF
TRBV5-1,TRBJ2-7,few,TRBD2,TGCGCCAGCAGCCCAACGGGACTAGCCCTCGAGCAGTACTTC,CASSPTGLALEQYF